These 18 T cell receptor beta chains were sequenced from one sample in a study of neoadjuvant nivolumab and ipilimumab in lung cancer. Libraries were prepared by immunoSEQ multiplex PCR; TCRdb keeps only in-frame clonotypes and omits some of them. The sample includes some 20,000 clones, almost 80% seen only once; the top ten take under 9.5%. Material: tumor tissue, obtained after neoadjuvant nivolumab, alone or with ipilimumab, at or shortly before surgery. The source of these receptors is an adult with non-small cell lung cancer.

The chain is built from TRBV5-1 and TRBJ2-2, with 12 bases fitting TRBD2. Germline CDR1 and CDR2: SGHRS and YFSETQ. Trimming cost V 4 bases and J 10 bases; bases outside gene matches: 8. The length of the CDR3 is 15 residues. In DNA form, the CDR3 reads TGCGCCAGCAGCGATCGGACTAGCGGGGCGGCGGAGCTGTTTTTT. Translating it yields CASSDRTSGAAELFF.

The chain combines TRBV11-2 with TRBJ1-4, with 7 bases matching TRBD1. The length of the CDR3 is 13 residues. V shed 1 base and J 12 bases; nucleotides not matched to a gene: 5. Per the germline V gene, CDR1 is SGHAT and CDR2 is FQNNGV. CDR3 coding DNA: TGTGCCAGCAGCTTAGGGGCGGGGACAGAACTGTTTTTT. Amino acid sequence: CASSLGAGTELFF.

This chain links TRBV10-1 with TRBJ1-5, with D unresolved. V was shortened by 2 bases and J by 5 bases, with 10 bases between the two germline ends. CDR1 is WNHNN, CDR2 SYGVQD, per germline (reference sequence). The CDR3 totals 14 residues. The CDR3 DNA reads TGCGCCAGCAGTGAGGGAGGGAATCATCAGCCCCAGCATTTT. Encoded protein: CASSEGGNHQPQHF.

The chain joins TRBV5-1 to TRBJ2-1, with D tentatively TRBD1 (6 bases). This CDR3 spans 13 amino acids. Germline assignment: CDR1 SGHRS and CDR2 YFSETQ. V was shortened by 4 bases and J by 6 bases, with 11 bases between the two germline ends. The CDR3 region has the DNA TGCGCCAGCAGCACCGTGGACAGCAATGAGCAGTTCTTC. Amino acids: CASSTVDSNEQFF.

This clone occurred once. The rearrangement links TRBV5-4 to TRBJ1-3, with TRBD1 identical over 7 bases. V dropped 4 bases and J dropped 1; count of bases not matched to a gene: 5. The CDR3 consists of 15 residues. Germline V gives CDR1 SGHNT, CDR2 YYREEE (reference sequence). The CDR3 sequence is CASSTDRVSGNTIYF. CDR3 nucleotides: TGTGCCAGCAGCACCGACAGGGTGTCTGGAAACACCATATATTTT.

This clone turned up a few times. The rearrangement links TRBV7-7 to TRBJ2-5; D gene uncertain. V shed 2 bases and J shed 1 base, with 5 bases lying between them. From germline, CDR1 is SSHAT and CDR2 FNYEAQ (reference sequence). This CDR3 is 13 amino acids long. The CDR3 sequence: CASSLNVQETQYF. The CDR3 bases are TGTGCCAGCAGCTTAAATGTCCAAGAGACCCAGTACTTC.

The genes are TRBV4-2 and TRBJ2-2, with unresolved D. CDR1 and CDR2 (germline): LGHNA, YNFKEQ. The CDR3 totals 14 residues. Trimming took 2 bases from V and 7 from J, leaving 11 bases between them. CDR3 protein: CASSQQTWIGELFF. CDR3 nucleotide sequence: TGTGCCAGCAGCCAACAAACCTGGATCGGGGAGCTGTTTTTT.

This clone showed up just a few times. The chain links TRBV29-1 to TRBJ2-2; the D is unclear. V lost 6 bases, J lost 6 bases, and 14 bases lay in between. The CDR3 contains 13 residues. In germline, CDR1 is SQVTM, CDR2 ANQGSEA. The CDR3 coding sequence is TGCAGCGTACAGACAAGTTGGTCCGGGGAGCTGTTTTTT. Translated: CSVQTSWSGELFF.

The chain employs TRBV5-5 and TRBJ1-1; 7 bases match TRBD1. After removal of 3 bases from V and 5 bases from J, the junction contained 4 bases not matched to a gene. This CDR3 has 13 amino acids. CDR1 and CDR2 (germline): SGHKS, YYEKEE (reference sequence). The CDR3 DNA follows: TGTGCCAGCAGCTGGACAGGAGGTACTGAAGCTTTCTTT. Its protein product is CASSWTGGTEAFF.

The chain is built from TRBV28 and TRBJ1-6; D is unresolved. The CDR3 has 15 amino acids. V was pared by 6 bases and J by 0 bases, with 9 bases between. Germline values: CDR1 MDHEN, CDR2 SYDVKM. The chain's CDR3 is CASSLSRSYNSPLHF. The CDR3 coding sequence is TGTGCCAGCAGCCTATCCCGCTCCTATAATTCACCCCTCCACTTT. The full variable domain, its missing parts supplied by reference TRBV28 and TRBJ1-6, is DVKVTQSSRYLVKRTGEKVFLECVQDMDHENMFWYRQDPGLGLRLIYFSYDVKMKEKGDIPEGYSVSREKKERFSLILESASTNQTSMYLCASSLSRSYNSPLHFGNGTRLTVT.

The chain combines TRBV27 with TRBJ1-2; D not certain. V shed 3 bases and J shed 0 bases, with 14 bases lying between them. Germline V lookup: CDR1 MNHEY, CDR2 SMNVEV (reference sequence). The length of the CDR3 is 16 residues. CDR3 sequence (DNA): TGTGCCAGCAGTTTGAATGTGAAATTAGCTAACTATGGCTACACCTTC. Protein sequence: CASSLNVKLANYGYTF.

The chain couples TRBV7-9 to TRBJ1-2; D is possibly TRBD1 (6 bases). The CDR3 covers 12 residues. Germline assignment: CDR1 SEHNR and CDR2 FQNEAQ (reference sequence). The V end was cut by 5 bases, the J end by 8 bases, with 12 bases between. The CDR3 DNA reads as TGTGCCAGCAGCCAAGGACAGTCCGGCTACACCTTC. It is translated as CASSQGQSGYTF.

The rearrangement uses TRBV15 and TRBJ2-1; 9 bases agree with TRBD1. In germline, CDR1 is LNHNV, CDR2 YYDKDF (reference sequence). The V gene end was trimmed by 3 bases and the J gene end by 2 bases; junction bases not matched to a gene: 5. CDR3 length: 16 amino acids. DNA for the CDR3: TGTGCCACCAGCAGTCCCGGGACAGGGACCTACAATGAGCAGTTCTTC. Its protein is CATSSPGTGTYNEQFF.

This chain joins TRBV5-1 and TRBJ1-1; D not certain. CDR3 length: 14 amino acids. Looked up from germline, CDR1 is SGHRS and CDR2 is YFSETQ. Trimming stripped 0 bases from V and 1 base from J, with 7 bases between. Here the CDR3 DNA reads TGCGCCAGCAGCTTGGTGTCTAGGAACACTGAAGCTTTCTTT. It is translated as CASSLVSRNTEAFF.

V and J are TRBV7-9 and TRBJ2-7; D is perhaps TRBD1 (7 bases). V lost 5 bases and J 0 bases, leaving 17 bases between the germline ends. Germline CDR1 is SEHNR and CDR2 is FQNEAQ (reference sequence). The CDR3 runs to 16 residues. The DNA of the CDR3 is TGTGCCAGCAGCGAGCCAGGGGGGCGGAGCTCCTACGAGCAGTACTTC. Translation gives CASSEPGGRSSYEQYF.

This chain connects TRBV30 to TRBJ1-5; D is perhaps TRBD1 (6 bases). This CDR3 is 13 amino acids long. Germline lookup yields CDR1 GTSNPN and CDR2 SVGIG (reference sequence). Trimming stripped 6 bases from V and 1 base from J, with 10 bases between. The CDR3 sequence: CACARGSNQPQHF. The CDR3 nucleotides read TGTGCCTGCGCCAGGGGAAGCAATCAGCCCCAGCATTTT.

The chain is built from TRBV28 and TRBJ2-2; TRBD1 matches at 10 bases. The CDR3 has 14 residues. V trimming: 5 bases; J trimming: 6 bases; junction bases outside the gene matches: 3. CDR1 is MDHEN, CDR2 SYDVKM, per germline. CDR3 protein: CASSETGGSGELFF. DNA for the CDR3: TGTGCCAGCAGTGAGACAGGGGGCTCCGGGGAGCTGTTTTTT.

This clone was recorded once. The chain is built from TRBV5-1 and TRBJ1-2; D remains unclear. Germline loops: CDR1 SGHRS, CDR2 YFSETQ. The V gene lost 2 bases and the J gene lost 2 bases, with 7 bases spanning the gap. This CDR3 has 13 amino acids. This chain's CDR3 is CASSLPGNYGYTF. CDR3 DNA sequence: TGCGCCAGCAGCTTACCGGGGAACTATGGCTACACCTTC.